This TCR beta chain was captured in a study of blood T cell repertoires in COVID-19. Cohorts were based on clinical histories the participants reported. Germline V gene lookup returns CDR1 WNHNN and CDR2 SYGVQD (reference sequence). CDR3 length: 14 residues. Between the trimmed V and J ends, which lost 4 bases and 6 bases, there was a span of 15 bases. This clone has a handful of counts. Profiled with immunoSEQ multiplex PCR; TCRdb holds only in-frame clones, not every one. The table lists fewer than 250,000 clones, about 82% of them singletons, with over 2% in the top ten. This clonotype was sampled from a woman between 50 and 59 years old who had recovered from COVID-19. The chain uses TRBV10-1 and TRBJ1-1; D ambiguous. The specimen was PBMCs or T cells enriched from blood (not recorded which). As DNA, the CDR3 is TGCGCCAGCAGTGCCACCCCGGGAATTGCTGAAGCTTTCTTT. Its protein is CASSATPGIAEAFF.